The 17 T cell receptor beta chains below come from one sample, sequenced in a study of T cells in Graves' hyperthyroidism and ophthalmopathy. RNA transcripts gave rise to amplified TCR beta CDR3 regions. The HTBI primer set drove a first-round RT-PCR of the TCR CDR3. TCRdb ran MiXCR on the multiplex PCR reads and lists one entry per CDR3 protein. Among under 400,000 distinct CDR3 sequences, about 20% were seen once, and the ten largest hold less than 65%. The sequenced material came from blood. These receptor sequences come from a woman in her 50s with Graves' hyperthyroidism.

This clonotype was seen many times. This chain connects TRBV5-8 to TRBJ2-6; unclear D gene. This CDR3 has 16 residues. Germline lookup yields CDR1 SGHTS and CDR2 YDEGEE. V was cut by 0 bases and J by 0 bases, with 7 bases left in between. The CDR3 DNA reads as TGTGCCAGCAGCTTGGGTTCGGTCTCTGGGGCCAACGTCCTGACTTTC. This gives the protein CASSLGSVSGANVLTF.

The chain carries TRBV29-1 and TRBJ1-5, with 7 positions matching TRBD1. The CDR3 sequence is 13 residues long. V gave up 8 bases and J gave up 5 bases; unmatched junction bases: 9. Germline V gene data show CDR1 as SQVTM and CDR2 as ANQGSEA. CDR3 coding DNA: TGCAGCACCTCGACAGGGCTGGATCAGCCCCAGCATTTT. It translates to CSTSTGLDQPQHF.

The V and J genes are TRBV4-1 and TRBJ1-4; 8 bases agree with TRBD1. V gave up 1 base and J gave up 6 bases; unmatched junction bases: 10. The CDR3 runs to 17 residues. The V gene's germline CDR1 is MGHRA and CDR2 YSYEKL. Written as DNA, the CDR3 is TGCGCCAGCAGCCAAGGGGCAGGGGGCCTAAGGGATGAAAAACTGTTTTTT. Its translation is CASSQGAGGLRDEKLFF.

The chain carries TRBV9 and TRBJ1-3; maybe TRBD1 (6 bases). V was trimmed by 0 bases and J by 0 bases, leaving 13 bases between them. The CDR3 is made up of 17 amino acids. The germline V gene has CDR1 SGDLS and CDR2 YYNGEE. The CDR3 nucleotides read TGTGCCAGCAGCGTAGGGGCCCGGGACATCTCTGGAAACACCATATATTTT. Translation gives CASSVGARDISGNTIYF.

The chain uses TRBV5-6 and TRBJ2-1, with D uncertain. The CDR3 is made up of 15 amino acids. The germline gives CDR1 SGHDT, CDR2 YYEEEE. Deletions cut 2 bases from V and 0 bases from J, with 9 bases between. This chain's CDR3 is CASSFFEGSYNEQFF. The DNA for the CDR3 is TGTGCCAGCAGCTTTTTTGAAGGCTCCTACAATGAGCAGTTCTTC. Based on the CDR3 plus reference TRBV5-6 and TRBJ2-1, the full variable domain is DAGVTQSPTHLIKTRGQQVTLRCSPKSGHDTVSWYQQALGQGPQFIFQYYEEEERQRGNFPDRFSGHQFPNYSSELNVNALLLGDSALYLCASSFFEGSYNEQFFGPGTRLTVL.

This chain joins TRBV7-7 and TRBJ2-7, with 8 bases aligning to TRBD1. From germline, CDR1 is SSHAT and CDR2 FNYEAQ (reference sequence). CDR3 size: 13 residues. This chain's CDR3 is CASVTGGNNEQYF. The CDR3 region has the DNA TGTGCTAGCGTTACAGGGGGTAACAACGAGCAGTACTTC.

The CDR3 nucleotides read TGCAGTGCTAGAGCCCCTGAAGCGGGAGGCCGGGCGGATACGCAGTATTTT. Its translation: CSARAPEAGGRADTQYF. The chain combines TRBV20-1 with TRBJ2-3; TRBD2 matches 9 bases. This CDR3 is built from 17 residues. J gave up 6 bases and V 1 base, and 14 bases lay outside the gene matches. The germline V gene has CDR1 DFQATT and CDR2 SNEGSKA (reference sequence).

This clonotype was observed at least ten times. This chain joins TRBV6-6 and TRBJ2-5; 8 bases agree with TRBD1. Germline CDR1 is MNHNY and CDR2 is SVGAGI (reference sequence). The J segment lost 1 base and the V segment lost 2 bases, leaving 3 bases of the junction unmatched. CDR3 length: 15 residues. The CDR3 bases are TGTGCCAGCAGTTACGAGCAGGGGGCCCAAGAGACCCAGTACTTC. Translation: CASSYEQGAQETQYF.

This clonotype was detected many times. This chain links TRBV2 with TRBJ2-1; 8 bases are shared with TRBD1. The CDR3 totals 15 residues. Per the germline V gene, CDR1 is SNHLY and CDR2 is FYNNEI. After removal of 5 bases from V and 7 bases from J, the junction contained 10 bases not matched to a gene. CDR3 in amino acids: CASSPDRASLNEQFF. The DNA for the CDR3 is TGTGCCAGCAGTCCGGACAGGGCGTCTCTAAATGAGCAGTTCTTC. The full variable domain, its missing parts supplied by reference TRBV2 and TRBJ2-1, is EPEVTQTPSHQVTQMGQEVILRCVPISNHLYFYWYRQILGQKVEFLVSFYNNEISEKSEIFDDQFSVERPDGSNFTLKIRSTKLEDSAMYFCASSPDRASLNEQFFGPGTRLTVL.

This clonotype came up many times. This rearrangement joins TRBV11-1 to TRBJ2-3; D not resolved. This CDR3 contains 12 residues. Trimming shortened V by 3 bases and J by 1 base, and 2 bases separated the two germline ends. CDR1 is SGHAT, CDR2 FQDESV, per germline (reference sequence). CDR3 in DNA: TGTGCCAGCAGCTTCCGCACAGATACGCAGTATTTT. As protein: CASSFRTDTQYF.

This clonotype was counted many times. The genes are TRBV7-2 and TRBJ2-3; D may be TRBD1 or TRBD2 (5 bases each). The CDR3 loop spans 13 amino acids. With 4 bases removed from V and 4 bases from J, the gap between germline ends came to 9 bases. Germline V CDR1 and CDR2: SGHTA, FQGNSA. The CDR3 spells CASSWGRADTQYF. The DNA for the CDR3 is TGTGCCAGCAGCTGGGGACGCGCAGATACGCAGTATTTT. Combining the CDR3 with reference TRBV7-2 and TRBJ2-3 gives the whole variable domain GAGVSQSPSNKVTEKGKDVELRCDPISGHTALYWYRQSLGQGLEFLIYFQGNSAPDKSGLPSDRFSAERTGGSVSTLTIQRTQQEDSAVYLCASSWGRADTQYFGPGTRLTVL.

This clonotype was detected many times. This chain uses TRBV28 with TRBJ1-2; 7 bases match TRBD1. Losses at the gene ends were 5 bases for V and 4 bases for J; bases not matched to a gene: 13. The CDR3 runs to 16 residues. CDR1 and CDR2 (germline): MDHEN, SYDVKM. Here the CDR3 DNA reads TGTGCCAGCAGTCCGGTGACAGGGCTCGGCGGCTATGGCTACACCTTC. This gives the protein CASSPVTGLGGYGYTF.

The V call is TRBV6-2 or TRBV6-3, the J call TRBJ1-5, with TRBD1 matching over 7 bases. Unmatched junction bases numbered 11, after V lost 2 bases and J lost 4 bases. CDR3 size: 17 residues. Germline values: CDR1 MNHEY, CDR2 SVGEGT. The CDR3 region is CASSYRGTAGSNQPQHF. As DNA, the CDR3 is TGTGCCAGCAGTTACCGAGGGACAGCCGGATCAAATCAGCCCCAGCATTTT.

This clonotype occurred a few times. The V and J genes are TRBV11-2 and TRBJ1-2; a weak D match, TRBD1 (6 bases). The CDR3 totals 13 residues. V was pared by 3 bases and J by 6 bases, with 11 bases between. Germline loops: CDR1 SGHAT, CDR2 FQNNGV. CDR3 in DNA: TGTGCCAGCAGCTTTTTACAGGGCCATGGCTACACCTTC. Encoded protein: CASSFLQGHGYTF.

The chain links TRBV5-6 to TRBJ2-3, with D possibly TRBD2 on 6 matching bases. V lost 5 bases, J lost 0 bases, and 16 bases lay in between. Germline-derived CDR1 and CDR2 are SGHDT and YYEEEE. The CDR3 sequence is 16 residues long. For the CDR3, the DNA is TGTGCCAGCAGTTCCGCGACTAGAACTAGCACAGATACGCAGTATTTT. Its protein is CASSSATRTSTDTQYF.

This clonotype was detected many times. The chain links TRBV30 to TRBJ2-2; TRBD1 is a possible D gene (6 bases). CDR1 and CDR2 (germline): GTSNPN, SVGIG (reference sequence). The V end was cut by 0 bases, the J end by 3 bases, with 11 bases between. The CDR3 length is 15 residues. As DNA, the CDR3 is TGTGCCTGGAGTGTATACAGGGTGGACACCGGGGAGCTGTTTTTT. Translation: CAWSVYRVDTGELFF. Variable domain in full (rest from reference TRBV30 and TRBJ2-2): SQTIHQWPATLVQPVGSPLSLECTVEGTSNPNLYWYRQAAGRGLQLLFYSVGIGQISSEVPQNLSASRPQDRQFILSSKKLLLSDSGFYLCAWSVYRVDTGELFFGEGSRLTVL.

This clonotype was counted at least ten times. V and J are TRBV2 and TRBJ2-5; D may be TRBD2 (5 bases). The V end lost 4 bases, the J end lost 2 bases, and 8 bases lay between the germline ends. CDR3 length: 13 amino acids. Germline V gene data show CDR1 as SNHLY and CDR2 as FYNNEI. Written as DNA, the CDR3 is TGTGCCAGCAGTGTCGGGGAACAAGAGACCCAGTACTTC. It specifies CASSVGEQETQYF.